The rows below give T cell receptor beta chains drawn from one sample of a study of T cells after yellow fever vaccination. TCRdb re-called the 5' RACE reads with MiXCR, one entry per CDR3 protein. The data show roughly 500,000 distinct CDR3 sequences, under 25% seen once. The sequencing used PBMCs, collected 15 days after the yellow fever booster vaccination. The source is a man aged 25-40 years who received the YFV17D yellow fever vaccine. Each CDR3 is given with its conserved first and last residue. The order of the fields is clone size, D gene, J gene, V gene, CDR3 protein, CDR3 DNA. D genes are given only for firm matches. Expanded clones are given a class, and other clones once, few, many or no size at all.

-,-,TRBJ2-3,TRBV5-1,CASNKGTYELDTQYF,TGCGCCAGCAATAAGGGGACGTATGAGTTGGATACGCAGTATTTT
-,-,TRBJ2-7,TRBV2,CASRWGVSYEQYF,TGTGCCAGCCGGTGGGGCGTCTCCTACGAGCAGTACTTC
few,-,TRBJ2-7,TRBV20-1,CSARVGRGPYEQYF,TGCAGTGCTAGAGTGGGCAGGGGTCCTTACGAGCAGTACTTC
-,-,TRBJ2-2,TRBV4-3,CASSQGFTGELFF,TGCGCCAGCAGCCAGGGGTTCACCGGGGAGCTGTTTTTT
few,TRBD2,TRBJ2-1,TRBV5-6,CASSLVGTRSDEQFF,TGTGCCAGCAGCTTGGTGGGGACTAGATCGGATGAGCAGTTCTTC
-,-,TRBJ1-2,TRBV2,CASSEKWGQANYGYTF,TGTGCCAGCAGTGAAAAATGGGGGCAAGCTAACTATGGCTACACCTTC
-,-,TRBJ2-1,TRBV11-2,CASSLDKSWDEQFF,TGTGCCAGCAGCTTAGATAAAAGCTGGGATGAGCAGTTCTTC
-,-,TRBJ2-5,TRBV12-3/TRBV12-4,CASQGTTQETQYF,TGTGCCAGCCAAGGGACCACACAAGAGACCCAGTACTTC
-,-,TRBJ2-7,TRBV7-2,CASSNQGMTYEQYF,TGTGCCAGCAGCAACCAAGGGATGACGTACGAGCAGTACTTC
-,TRBD1,TRBJ2-3,TRBV20-1,CSATQGAGTDTQYF,TGCAGTGCAACCCAGGGGGCTGGCACAGATACGCAGTATTTT
few,TRBD1,TRBJ1-2,TRBV7-2,CASSPNLWTGGGGYTF,TGTGCCAGCAGCCCTAACCTCTGGACAGGGGGCGGTGGCTACACCTTC
-,-,TRBJ2-1,TRBV20-1,CCARVASRSSYNEQFF,TGCTGTGCTAGAGTGGCTAGCCGAAGCTCCTACAATGAGCAGTTCTTC
few,-,TRBJ2-1,TRBV6-2/TRBV6-3,CASSRTLALDEQFF,TGTGCCAGCAGCCGAACTCTAGCGCTGGATGAGCAGTTCTTC
few,TRBD1,TRBJ2-1,TRBV7-8,CASRAGTGQYNEQFF,TGTGCCAGCAGGGCCGGGACAGGGCAATACAATGAGCAGTTCTTC